The 4 T cell receptor beta chains presented below share a single source sample, sequenced in a study of post-analysis software for immune sequencing data. Study outcomes and limitations: Patients showed TRBV5-6, TRBV5-1 and TRBV20-1 among a handful of TRBV segments more frequent than in controls.

Unique molecular identifiers were carried by the TCR beta cDNA libraries. TCRdb processed the PCR reads anew with MiXCR; each CDR3 protein has one entry. Seen here are some 690,000 distinct CDR3 sequences, about 60% observed once, and the top ten hold approximately 10%. These TCRs' antigens remain unknown. Sequences were obtained from blood. These receptors came from a girl aged 2-10 years with multiple sclerosis.

This clonotype showed up just a few times. CDR3 loop: CASSLGASSADTQYF. CDR3 coding DNA: TGTGCCAGCAGCTTAGGGGCTAGCTCGGCAGATACGCAGTATTTT. The V gene is TRBV11-2, the J gene TRBJ2-3; D might be TRBD2 (5 bases). The V end was cut by 1 base, the J end by 4 bases, with 12 bases between. The CDR3 runs to 15 residues. Germline V lookup: CDR1 SGHAT, CDR2 FQNNGV.

J is TRBJ1-2 and V is TRBV6-6; D unresolved. Germline loops: CDR1 MNHNY, CDR2 SVGAGI (reference sequence). The germline V and J ends were trimmed by 3 bases and 6 bases, with 8 bases remaining between them. The length of the CDR3 is 12 residues. The CDR3 sequence: CASSYTEHGYTF. DNA for the CDR3: TGTGCCAGCAGTTATACAGAGCATGGCTACACCTTC.

The genes are TRBV18 and TRBJ1-1, with D perhaps TRBD1 (5 bases). The V and J ends lost 2 bases and 5 bases respectively, with 15 bases between them. The V gene's germline CDR1 is KGHSH and CDR2 LQKENI. This CDR3 is built from 15 residues. CDR3 in amino acids: CASSPSLEGWTEAFF. The CDR3 DNA follows: TGTGCCAGCTCACCAAGTCTCGAGGGGTGGACTGAAGCTTTCTTT. Looking up the rest from reference TRBV18 and TRBJ1-1 gives the full variable domain: NAGVMQNPRHLVRRRGQEARLRCSPMKGHSHVYWYRQLPEEGLKFMVYLQKENIIDESGMPKERFSAEFPKEGPSILRIQQVVRGDSAAYFCASSPSLEGWTEAFFGQGTRLTVV.

The V call is TRBV7-2, the J call TRBJ2-1; tentatively, D is TRBD1 (6 bases). The CDR3 runs to 14 residues. With 5 bases removed from V and 4 bases from J, the gap between germline ends came to 12 bases. In germline, CDR1 is SGHTA, CDR2 FQGNSA. This CDR3 reads CASSKIGQYNEQFF. The DNA for the CDR3 is TGTGCCAGCAGCAAAATTGGACAGTACAATGAGCAGTTCTTC.